The T cell receptor (beta chain) described here comes from a study of human T cells and chemical hapten exposure. Study as a whole: Small discrepancies in pooled library volume mainly accounted for the varying TCR yields per sample. Study outcomes and limitations: Once DPC sensitization occurred, TCRs above 1 in 1000 frequency showed no change. Donors had alopecia, so their immune response may differ from healthy people's.

This clonotype was seen ten or more times. Its antigen remains unidentified. Time point given: pre-sensitization, week 0. Treatment indicated: therapeutic diphenylcyclopropenone sensitization with weekly scalp DPC. Patients had alopecia, were aged 18 to 70, and were not pregnant. Trimming removed 4 bases from V and 4 bases from J; junction bases left unmatched: 3. Germline CDR1 KGHSH, CDR2 LQKENI. The CDR3 is made up of 14 amino acids. TCRdb reprocessed the RACE reads via MiXCR and lists one record per CDR3 protein. The repertoire has about 98,000 distinct CDR3 sequences, more than 10% of them found once; the top ten carry about 3%.

The V and J genes are TRBV18 and TRBJ2-1; 8 bases match TRBD2. This TCR was sampled from a woman between 55 and 75 years old with alopecia areata. Some clones in this sample may be carry-over from other donors' samples. The specimen comprised whole blood, sampled in connection with sensitization to the hapten diphenylcyclopropenone (DPC). For the CDR3, the DNA is TGTGCCAGCTCACAAACTAGCGGTTACAATGAGCAGTTCTTC. Translated: CASSQTSGYNEQFF.